These 6 T cell receptor beta chains were sequenced from one sample in a study of CD8+CD57+ T cells in acquired aplastic anemia (dated by TCRdb to between 2018 and 2020). Sequencer: Illumina HiSeq 2000. Genomic DNA served as template for TCR beta VDJ combination and CDR3 sequence profiling. TCRdb took the public reads, trimmed them with fastp at Q25, ran MiXCR for clone calling and kept in-frame beta chains. Rows with one shared CDR3 protein collapse into an entry with the most common genes and DNA. The sample table holds around 190,000 distinct CDR3 sequences, of which 60% to 65% were seen once. Around 32% of the sample comes from the top ten. Sequencing input: sorted CD4+, CD8+, or CD8+CD57+ T cells (not recorded which) from PBMCs. The receptors were sampled from a human donor in good health.

This clonotype has ten or more counts. The chain employs TRBV4-3 and TRBJ2-7; D remains ambiguous. Trimming took 0 bases from V and 7 from J, leaving 10 bases between them. The CDR3 extends over 13 amino acids. From germline, CDR1 is LGHNA and CDR2 YSLEER. CDR3 amino acids: CASSQDPGDEQYF. In DNA, the CDR3 is TGCGCCAGCAGCCAAGATCCGGGTGATGAGCAGTACTTC.

Here the CDR3 reads CSAWLQETQYF. The CDR3 region has the DNA TGCAGCGCTTGGTTGCAAGAGACCCAGTACTTC. The genes are TRBV20-1 and TRBJ2-5, with no clear D. The CDR3 consists of 11 residues. Germline values: CDR1 DFQATT, CDR2 SNEGSKA (reference sequence).

The chain recombines TRBV5-5 with TRBJ1-5; TRBD1 matches at 7 bases. The V gene end was trimmed by 4 bases and the J gene end by 5 bases; junction bases not matched to a gene: 6. Germline values: CDR1 SGHKS, CDR2 YYEKEE (reference sequence). CDR3 length equals 14 residues. CDR3 region: CASSGTTGYQPQHF. The DNA of the CDR3 is TGTGCCAGCAGCGGGACGACAGGGTATCAGCCCCAGCATTTT.

The CDR3 nucleotides are TGCAGTGCTAATCCTCTTGAAAAACTGTTTTTT. It encodes CSANPLEKLFF. This chain links TRBV20-1 with TRBJ1-4; D unclear. This CDR3 comprises 11 residues. Germline V gene data show CDR1 as DFQATT and CDR2 as SNEGSKA (reference sequence). V was cut by 4 bases and J by 7 bases, with 7 bases left in between.

V and J are TRBV2 and TRBJ1-2; D is unclear. Looked up from germline, CDR1 is SNHLY and CDR2 is FYNNEI. The CDR3 is made up of 14 amino acids. V lost 6 bases, J lost 8 bases, and 19 bases lay in between. The CDR3 spells CASSSTIGKEGYTF. CDR3 nucleotide sequence: TGTGCCAGCAGCTCGACAATCGGCAAGGAAGGCTACACCTTC.

This clonotype occurred many times. J is TRBJ2-5 and V is TRBV9, with D unresolved. In germline, CDR1 is SGDLS, CDR2 YYNGEE. The CDR3 spans 13 residues. V dropped 4 bases and J dropped 5 bases, with 12 bases sitting between them. The CDR3 region is CASSPPSEETQYF. The CDR3 DNA follows: TGTGCCAGCAGCCCGCCGTCAGAGGAGACCCAGTACTTC.